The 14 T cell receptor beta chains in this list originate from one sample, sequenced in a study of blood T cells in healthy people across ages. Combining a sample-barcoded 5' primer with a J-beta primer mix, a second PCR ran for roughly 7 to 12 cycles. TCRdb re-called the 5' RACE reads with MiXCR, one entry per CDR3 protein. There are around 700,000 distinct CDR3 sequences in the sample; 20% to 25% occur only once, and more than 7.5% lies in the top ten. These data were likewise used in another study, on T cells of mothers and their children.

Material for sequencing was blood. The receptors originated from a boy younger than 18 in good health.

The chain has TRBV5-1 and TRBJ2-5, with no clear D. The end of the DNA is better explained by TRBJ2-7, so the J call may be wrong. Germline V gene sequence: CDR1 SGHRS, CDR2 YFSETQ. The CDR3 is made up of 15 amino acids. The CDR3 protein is CASSLLAGSEYEQYF. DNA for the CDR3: TGCGCCAGCAGCTTGTTAGCAGGTTCTGAATACGAGCAGTACTTC.

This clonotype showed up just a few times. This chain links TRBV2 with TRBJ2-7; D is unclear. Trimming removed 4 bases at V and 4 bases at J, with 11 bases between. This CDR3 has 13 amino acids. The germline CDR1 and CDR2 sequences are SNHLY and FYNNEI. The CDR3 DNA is TGTGCCAGCAGTGTGGTCACTAATTACGAGCAGTACTTC. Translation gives CASSVVTNYEQYF.

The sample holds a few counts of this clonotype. The CDR3 is CASSLARWSEQYF. CDR3 nucleotides: TGTGCCAGCAGCTTAGCCCGGTGGAGCGAGCAGTACTTC. The rearrangement uses TRBV7-8 and TRBJ2-5, with no clear D. The tail of the sequence fits TRBJ2-7 better, so the J call may be wrong. Looked up from germline, CDR1 is SGHVS and CDR2 is FQNEAQ. The CDR3 extends over 13 amino acids.

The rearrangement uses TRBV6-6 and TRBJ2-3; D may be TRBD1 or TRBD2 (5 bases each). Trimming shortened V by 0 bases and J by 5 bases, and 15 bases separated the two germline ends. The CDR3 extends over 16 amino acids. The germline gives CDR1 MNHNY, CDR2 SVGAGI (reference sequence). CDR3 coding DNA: TGTGCCAGCAGTTACTCACCCGGGGCGAGGAGAGATACGCAGTATTTT. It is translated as CASSYSPGARRDTQYF.

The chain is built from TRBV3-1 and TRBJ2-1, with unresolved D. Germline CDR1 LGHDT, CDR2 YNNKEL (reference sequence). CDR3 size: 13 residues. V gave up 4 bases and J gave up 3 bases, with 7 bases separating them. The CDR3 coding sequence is TGTGCCAGCAGCCCCCCCCTCTACAATGAGCAGTTCTTC. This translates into CASSPPLYNEQFF.

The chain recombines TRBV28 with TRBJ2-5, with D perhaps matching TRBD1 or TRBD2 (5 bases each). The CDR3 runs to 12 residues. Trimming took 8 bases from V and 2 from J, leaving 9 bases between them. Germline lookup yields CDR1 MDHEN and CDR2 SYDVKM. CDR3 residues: CASLGRQETQYF. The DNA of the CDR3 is TGTGCCAGCCTGGGACGACAAGAGACCCAGTACTTC. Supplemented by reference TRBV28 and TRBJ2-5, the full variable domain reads DVKVTQSSRYLVKRTGEKVFLECVQDMDHENMFWYRQDPGLGLRLIYFSYDVKMKEKGDIPEGYSVSREKKERFSLILESASTNQTSMYLCASLGRQETQYFGPGTRLLVL.

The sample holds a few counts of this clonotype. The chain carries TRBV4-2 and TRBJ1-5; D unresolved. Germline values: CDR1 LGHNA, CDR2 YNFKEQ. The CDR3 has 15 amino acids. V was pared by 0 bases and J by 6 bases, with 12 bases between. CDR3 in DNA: TGTGCCAGCAGCCAAGAAGCGGATGGAGGTCAGCCCCAGCATTTT. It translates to CASSQEADGGQPQHF.

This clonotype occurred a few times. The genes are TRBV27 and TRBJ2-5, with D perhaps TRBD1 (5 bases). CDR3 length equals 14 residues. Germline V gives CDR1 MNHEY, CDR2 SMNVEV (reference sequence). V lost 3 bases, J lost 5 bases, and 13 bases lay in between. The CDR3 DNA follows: TGTGCCAGCAGTTTGTTAGGGGTAGCTGAGACCCAGTACTTC. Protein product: CASSLLGVAETQYF.

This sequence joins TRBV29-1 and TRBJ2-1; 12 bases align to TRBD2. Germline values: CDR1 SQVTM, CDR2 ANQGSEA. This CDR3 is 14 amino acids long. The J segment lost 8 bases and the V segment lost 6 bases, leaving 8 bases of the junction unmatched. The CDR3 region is CSVGLAGMGDEQFF. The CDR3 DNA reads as TGCAGCGTAGGACTAGCGGGAATGGGCGATGAGCAGTTCTTC.

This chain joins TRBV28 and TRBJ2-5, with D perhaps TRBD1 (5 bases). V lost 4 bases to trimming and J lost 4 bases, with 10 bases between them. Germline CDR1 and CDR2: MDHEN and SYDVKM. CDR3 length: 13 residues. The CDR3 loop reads CASSSPQGETQYF. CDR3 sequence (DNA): TGTGCCAGCAGTTCCCCCCAGGGAGAGACCCAGTACTTC. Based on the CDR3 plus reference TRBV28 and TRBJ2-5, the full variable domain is DVKVTQSSRYLVKRTGEKVFLECVQDMDHENMFWYRQDPGLGLRLIYFSYDVKMKEKGDIPEGYSVSREKKERFSLILESASTNQTSMYLCASSSPQGETQYFGPGTRLLVL.

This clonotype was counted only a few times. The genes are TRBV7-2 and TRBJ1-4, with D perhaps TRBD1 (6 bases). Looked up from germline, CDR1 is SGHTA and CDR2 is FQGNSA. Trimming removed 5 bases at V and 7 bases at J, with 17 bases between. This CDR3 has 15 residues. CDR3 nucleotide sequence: TGTGCCAGCAGCGAGTTTGGGGGGGCGGGTGAAAAACTGTTTTTT. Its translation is CASSEFGGAGEKLFF.

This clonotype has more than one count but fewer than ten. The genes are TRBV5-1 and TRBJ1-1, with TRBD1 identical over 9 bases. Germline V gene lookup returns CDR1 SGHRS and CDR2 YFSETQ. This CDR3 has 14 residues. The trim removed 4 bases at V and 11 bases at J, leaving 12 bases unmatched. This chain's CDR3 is CASSMADRGVKAFF. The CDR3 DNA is TGCGCCAGCAGCATGGCTGACAGGGGGGTTAAGGCTTTCTTT.

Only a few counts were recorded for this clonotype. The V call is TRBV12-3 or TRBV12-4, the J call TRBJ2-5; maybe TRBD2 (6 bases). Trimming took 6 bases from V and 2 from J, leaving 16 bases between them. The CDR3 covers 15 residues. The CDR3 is CASRGLGLQQETQYF. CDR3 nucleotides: TGTGCCAGCAGAGGATTGGGACTCCAGCAAGAGACCCAGTACTTC.

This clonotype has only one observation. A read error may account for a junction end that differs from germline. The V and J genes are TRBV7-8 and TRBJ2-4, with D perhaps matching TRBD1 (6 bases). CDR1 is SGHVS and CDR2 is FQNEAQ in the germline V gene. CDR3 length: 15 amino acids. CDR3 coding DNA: TGTGCCAGCAGCTTATACAGGGAAGGGAGAAACATTCAGTGCTTC. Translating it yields CASSLYREGRNIQCF.